This is a list of T cell receptor beta chains from one sample in a study of blood T cell repertoires in COVID-19. Generated by immunoSEQ multiplex PCR, the TCRdb table keeps only in-frame clones and is missing some. This table has some 700,000 clones, more than 80% appearing once. Material: peripheral blood. The receptor set was obtained from a woman aged 18 to 35 with acute or convalescent COVID-19. The CDR3 runs from the conserved cysteine through the conserved F or W. Each record gives: D gene, V gene, J gene, clone size, CDR3 DNA, CDR3 protein. The D gene is left open where the match is weak. Clone size, where shown, is once, few, many, or a class for clones that have expanded.

D: NA; V: TRBV2; J: TRBJ2-3; size: NA; DNA: TGTGCCAGTCCCAACGTGCGTAGGGGGTCAGATACGCAGTATTTT; CDR3: CASPNVRRGSDTQYF
D: NA; V: TRBV18; J: TRBJ1-5; size: NA; DNA: TGTGCCAGCTCCGAGGAGGAGATCCTTACGAATCAGCCCCAGCATTTT; CDR3: CASSEEEILTNQPQHF
D: TRBD1; V: TRBV19; J: TRBJ1-2; size: NA; DNA: TGTGCCAGTGCTCGACAGGGGAGCTATGGCTACACCTTC; CDR3: CASARQGSYGYTF
D: NA; V: TRBV24-1; J: TRBJ2-2; size: NA; DNA: TGTGCCACCAGTGGAGCGCAGACGAGCACCGGGGAGCTGTTTTTT; CDR3: CATSGAQTSTGELFF
D: TRBD1; V: TRBV5-6; J: TRBJ1-2; size: NA; DNA: TGTGCCAGCAGCTTGGCCGTGAGGGCAGGGGGGCGTTTTGGCTACACCTTC; CDR3: CASSLAVRAGGRFGYTF
D: NA; V: TRBV24-1; J: TRBJ1-2; size: NA; DNA: TGTGCCACCAGTGATAACTCAAGATATGGCTACACCTTC; CDR3: CATSDNSRYGYTF
D: TRBD1; V: TRBV13; J: TRBJ1-2; size: NA; DNA: TGTGCCAGCAGCCCGCGGACAGGGGAATATGGCTACACCTTC; CDR3: CASSPRTGEYGYTF
D: NA; V: TRBV2; J: TRBJ1-5; size: NA; DNA: TGTGCCAGCGCAGGGGGCAATCAGCCCCAGCATTTT; CDR3: CASAGGNQPQHF
D: TRBD1; V: TRBV3-1/TRBV3-2; J: TRBJ2-2; size: NA; DNA: TGTGCCACTCAACAGGGGGCGGACACCGGGGAGCTGTTTTTT; CDR3: CATQQGADTGELFF
D: NA; V: TRBV7-3; J: TRBJ1-5; size: NA; DNA: TGTGCCAGCAGCCTTTCCGGGGGTAGAAATCAGCCCCAGCATTTT; CDR3: CASSLSGGRNQPQHF
D: NA; V: TRBV7-6; J: TRBJ2-5; size: NA; DNA: TGTGCCAGCAGCTATGGGGGCGTAGAGACCCAGTACTTC; CDR3: CASSYGGVETQYF
D: NA; V: TRBV27; J: TRBJ1-2; size: NA; DNA: TGTGCCAGCAGTTTATCGAGGAGGAATGGCTACACCTTC; CDR3: CASSLSRRNGYTF
D: NA; V: TRBV21-1; J: TRBJ1-1; size: NA; DNA: TGTGCCAGCAGCAAAGATCACAAGAACACTGAAGCTTTCTTT; CDR3: CASSKDHKNTEAFF
D: TRBD1; V: TRBV6-5; J: TRBJ1-4; size: few; DNA: TGTGCCAGCAGGACAGGGGGGTCTGGAAAACTGTTTTTT; CDR3: CASRTGGSGKLFF
D: NA; V: TRBV30; J: TRBJ2-7; size: NA; DNA: TGTGCCTGGACAGGGGGAGGCGAGCAGTACTTC; CDR3: CAWTGGGEQYF
D: TRBD1; V: TRBV6-2/TRBV6-3; J: TRBJ1-5; size: NA; DNA: TGTGCCAGCAGTTACGGACAGGGGATTAGCAATCAGCCCCAGCATTTT; CDR3: CASSYGQGISNQPQHF
D: TRBD1; V: TRBV5-1; J: TRBJ1-1; size: once; DNA: TGCGCCAGCAGCTTCGACAGGGTTGGTTGGGCTTTCTTT; CDR3: CASSFDRVGWAFF
D: NA; V: TRBV27; J: TRBJ2-7; size: NA; DNA: TGTGCCAGCACCCCCCGCGACCTACTTACTAGCTCCACCCCGAAAGACTACGAGCAGTACTTC; CDR3: CASTPRDLLTSSTPKDYEQYF
D: TRBD2; V: TRBV6-5; J: TRBJ2-7; size: NA; DNA: TGTGCCACCCTAGCGGGGGGGCTCGGTTACGAGCAGTACTTC; CDR3: CATLAGGLGYEQYF
D: NA; V: TRBV29-1; J: TRBJ1-2; size: NA; DNA: TGCAGCGTAACAACCGCCACACCTAAGGAGGACTATGGCTACACCTTC; CDR3: CSVTTATPKEDYGYTF
D: NA; V: TRBV3-1/TRBV3-2; J: TRBJ1-5; size: NA; DNA: TGTGCCAGCAGCCGGTCGCGGGACGCGGGTCAGCCCCAGCATTTT; CDR3: CASSRSRDAGQPQHF
D: TRBD1; V: TRBV19; J: TRBJ2-7; size: NA; DNA: TGTGCCAGTAGTAACCTCCAGGGGGTTGTTAACGAGCAGTACTTC; CDR3: CASSNLQGVVNEQYF
D: NA; V: TRBV5-4; J: TRBJ1-3; size: NA; DNA: TGTGCCAGCAGTCGCGACGGGCCAGGACTTTCTGGAAACACCATATATTTT; CDR3: CASSRDGPGLSGNTIYF
D: NA; V: TRBV7-8; J: TRBJ2-2; size: once; DNA: TGTGCCAGCAGCTTAGAGCCGGGTCCCGGGGAGCTGTTTTTT; CDR3: CASSLEPGPGELFF
D: TRBD1; V: TRBV12-3/TRBV12-4; J: TRBJ1-1; size: NA; DNA: TGTGCCAGCAGCCCGACAGGGTTGACTGAAGCTTTCTTT; CDR3: CASSPTGLTEAFF